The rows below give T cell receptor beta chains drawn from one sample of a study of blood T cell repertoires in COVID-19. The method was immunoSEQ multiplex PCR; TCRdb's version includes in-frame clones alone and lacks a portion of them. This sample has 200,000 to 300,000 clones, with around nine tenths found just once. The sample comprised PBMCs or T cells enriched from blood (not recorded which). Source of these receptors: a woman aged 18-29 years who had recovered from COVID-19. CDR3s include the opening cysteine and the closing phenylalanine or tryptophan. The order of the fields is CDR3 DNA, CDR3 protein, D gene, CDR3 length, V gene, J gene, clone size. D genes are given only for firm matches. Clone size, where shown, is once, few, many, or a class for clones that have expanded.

CDR3 DNA: TGTGCCAGCAGTTCAACCGGCAGGGGTGAAGCTTTCTTT
CDR3 protein: CASSSTGRGEAFF
D gene: .
CDR3 length: 13
V gene: TRBV25-1
J gene: TRBJ1-1
clone size: .

CDR3 DNA: TGCGCCAGCAGGGCAAGAGGTTCAACAGATACGCAGTATTTT
CDR3 protein: CASRARGSTDTQYF
D gene: .
CDR3 length: 14
V gene: TRBV5-1
J gene: TRBJ2-3
clone size: .

CDR3 DNA: TGTGCCTGGAGTCAAGGCCGGGAGCTCGACGAGCAGTACTTC
CDR3 protein: CAWSQGRELDEQYF
D gene: .
CDR3 length: 14
V gene: TRBV30
J gene: TRBJ2-7
clone size: .

CDR3 DNA: TGTGCCAGCAGTCCCCGGGACACGGAGGTACCTGGGGCCAACGTCCTGACTTTC
CDR3 protein: CASSPRDTEVPGANVLTF
D gene: .
CDR3 length: 18
V gene: TRBV6-6
J gene: TRBJ2-6
clone size: few

CDR3 DNA: TGTGCCAGCAGTGAAAGTCCGCCGGGGGAGCAGTACTTC
CDR3 protein: CASSESPPGEQYF
D gene: .
CDR3 length: 13
V gene: TRBV2
J gene: TRBJ2-7
clone size: .

CDR3 DNA: TGTGCCAGCAGTTATGGCCAGCCCCAGCATTTT
CDR3 protein: CASSYGQPQHF
D gene: .
CDR3 length: 11
V gene: TRBV28
J gene: TRBJ1-5
clone size: few

CDR3 DNA: TGTGCCAGCAGCTTAGCCCCGCTGGACAAGAAGTACTTC
CDR3 protein: CASSLAPLDKKYF
D gene: .
CDR3 length: 13
V gene: TRBV7-9
J gene: TRBJ2-7
clone size: .

CDR3 DNA: TGTGCCATCAGTGATCCCCGGAGGGCTAATGAGCAGTTCTTC
CDR3 protein: CAISDPRRANEQFF
D gene: .
CDR3 length: 14
V gene: TRBV10-3
J gene: TRBJ2-1
clone size: .

CDR3 DNA: TGCGCCAGCAGCTTGGGGCAGGTGGCAAACGAGCAGTACTTC
CDR3 protein: CASSLGQVANEQYF
D gene: .
CDR3 length: 14
V gene: TRBV5-1
J gene: TRBJ2-7
clone size: .

CDR3 DNA: TGTGCCAGCAGTTCACAGGGGGCTATTCAGCCCCAGCATTTT
CDR3 protein: CASSSQGAIQPQHF
D gene: TRBD1
CDR3 length: 14
V gene: TRBV6-2/TRBV6-3
J gene: TRBJ1-5
clone size: few